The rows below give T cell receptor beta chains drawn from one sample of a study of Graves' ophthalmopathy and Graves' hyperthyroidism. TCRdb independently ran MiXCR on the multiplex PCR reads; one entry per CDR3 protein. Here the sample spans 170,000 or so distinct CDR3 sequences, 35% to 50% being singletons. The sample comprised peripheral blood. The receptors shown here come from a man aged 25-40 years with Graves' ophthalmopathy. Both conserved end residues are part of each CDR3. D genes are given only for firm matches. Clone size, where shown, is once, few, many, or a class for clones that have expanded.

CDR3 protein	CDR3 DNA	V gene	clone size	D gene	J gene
CASTPFRTSGTYEQYF	TGTGCCAGCACCCCGTTTCGGACTAGCGGTACCTACGAGCAGTACTTC	TRBV28	-	TRBD2	TRBJ2-7
CASSPRGGGQNEQYF	TGTGCCAGCAGTCCGCGGGGCGGGGGGCAGAACGAGCAGTACTTC	TRBV6-1	-	TRBD2	TRBJ2-7
CASSSGTGFNSPLHF	TGTGCCAGCAGTTCCGGGACGGGCTTTAATTCACCCCTCCACTTT	TRBV28	-	-	TRBJ1-6
CASSLGSRGGYNSPLHF	TGTGCCAGCAGTTTAGGCTCCAGGGGGGGATATAATTCACCCCTCCACTTT	TRBV6-5	once	TRBD1	TRBJ1-6
CASTQGRESTAQYF	TGTGCCAGCACCCAGGGGCGGGAGTCTACTGCGCAGTACTTC	TRBV6-2/TRBV6-3	-	-	TRBJ2-7
CASSPGVNYGYTF	TGTGCCAGCAGTCCTGGAGTTAACTATGGCTACACCTTC	TRBV28	many	-	TRBJ1-2
CSARETPVVIAKNIQYF	TGCAGTGCTAGAGAAACGCCTGTAGTGATCGCCAAAAACATTCAGTACTTC	TRBV20-1	many	-	TRBJ2-4
CASSFDRGVLEQYF	TGTGCCAGCAGTTTTGACAGGGGTGTCCTCGAGCAGTACTTC	TRBV12-3/TRBV12-4	few	TRBD1	TRBJ2-7
CASSLLGTSGDEQYF	TGTGCCAGCAGCTTACTGGGTACTAGCGGGGACGAGCAGTACTTC	TRBV11-3	-	TRBD2	TRBJ2-7
CASSWAVSGGETQYF	TGTGCCAGCAGCTGGGCGGTCTCGGGAGGGGAGACCCAGTACTTC	TRBV7-9	-	TRBD2	TRBJ2-5
CAVVVGAQYEQYF	TGTGCCGTAGTGGTGGGGGCCCAATACGAGCAGTACTTC	TRBV30	many	-	TRBJ2-7
CSASGTGSHEQYF	TGCAGTGCTAGCGGGACAGGGTCCCACGAGCAGTACTTC	TRBV20-1	-	TRBD1	TRBJ2-7
CAWKEHTEAFF	TGTGCCTGGAAGGAGCACACTGAAGCTTTCTTT	TRBV30	few	-	TRBJ1-1